This T cell receptor beta chain was found in a study of T cells in Graves' hyperthyroidism and ophthalmopathy. Study-wide points: Also found in blood were most expanded thyroid clonotypes above 0.001. Median prediction lead before ophthalmopathy onset was 6.5 months with the model.

Germline V gene lookup returns CDR1 SEHNR and CDR2 FQNEAQ (reference sequence). The CDR3 has 15 amino acids. The V end lost 5 bases, the J end lost 4 bases, and 17 bases lay between the germline ends. Amplification of TCR beta CDR3 regions was performed using RNA transcripts as template. HTBI primers were employed in a first-round RT-PCR of the TCR CDR3. From the multiplex PCR reads, TCRdb called clonotypes with MiXCR, one entry per CDR3 protein. The sample has roughly 500,000 distinct CDR3 sequences; roughly 45% are singletons. Many counts were recorded for this clonotype. The antigen remains unidentified. Patients showing uncontrolled infection, other autoimmune disease, pregnancy or lactation were ineligible. Thyroid ultrasound and orbital computed tomography, with clinical symptoms and serum thyroxine and TRAb, informed diagnoses.

This rearrangement joins TRBV7-9 to TRBJ1-1; weak D call: TRBD1 (5 bases). The clonotype originates from an adult woman with Graves' disease, either hyperthyroidism or ophthalmopathy (not recorded which). Sequenced: peripheral blood or thyroid tissue (not recorded which). This CDR3 reads CASSMQEVGGTEAFF. The CDR3 nucleotides read TGTGCCAGCAGCATGCAGGAGGTTGGGGGCACTGAAGCTTTCTTT.